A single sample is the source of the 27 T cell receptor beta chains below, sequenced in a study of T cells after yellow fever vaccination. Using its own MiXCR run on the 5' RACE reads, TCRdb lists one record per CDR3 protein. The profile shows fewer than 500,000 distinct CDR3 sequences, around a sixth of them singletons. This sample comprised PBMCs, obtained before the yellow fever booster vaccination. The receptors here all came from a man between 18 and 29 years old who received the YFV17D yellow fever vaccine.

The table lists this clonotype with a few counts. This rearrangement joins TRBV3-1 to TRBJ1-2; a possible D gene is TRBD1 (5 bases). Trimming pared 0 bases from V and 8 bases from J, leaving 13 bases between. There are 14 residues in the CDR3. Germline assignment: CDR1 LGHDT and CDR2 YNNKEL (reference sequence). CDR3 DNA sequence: TGTGCCAGCAGCCAAGATCGCGGGGGAAACGGCTACACCTTC. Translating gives CASSQDRGGNGYTF.

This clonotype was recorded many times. CDR3 residues: CASSNQETQYF. As DNA, the CDR3 is TGTGCCAGCAGTAACCAAGAGACCCAGTACTTC. V usage is TRBV6-6 and J usage is TRBJ2-5; D gene ambiguous. The CDR3 consists of 11 residues. Trimming stripped 5 bases from V and 0 bases from J, with 1 base between. CDR1 is MNHNY and CDR2 is SVGAGI in the germline V gene (reference sequence).

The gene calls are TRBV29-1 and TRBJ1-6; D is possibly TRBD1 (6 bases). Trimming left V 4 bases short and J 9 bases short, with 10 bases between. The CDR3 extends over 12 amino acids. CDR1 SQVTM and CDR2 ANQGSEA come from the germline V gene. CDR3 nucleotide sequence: TGCAGCGTTGGCGGGGGCGGTTCACCCCTCCACTTT. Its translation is CSVGGGGSPLHF. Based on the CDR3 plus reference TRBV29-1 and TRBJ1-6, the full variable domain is SAVISQKPSRDICQRGTSLTIQCQVDSQVTMMFWYRQQPGQSLTLIATANQGSEATYESGFVIDKFPISRPNLTFSTLTVSNMSPEDSSIYLCSVGGGGSPLHFGNGTRLTVT.

The CDR3 DNA reads TGCGCCAGCAGCCGGGAATCCCCGAACACTGAAGCTTTCTTT. Protein product: CASSRESPNTEAFF. The chain combines TRBV4-1 with TRBJ1-1; D is ambiguous. The germline gives CDR1 MGHRA, CDR2 YSYEKL. V was pared by 4 bases and J by 1 base, with 10 bases between. The length of the CDR3 is 14 residues.

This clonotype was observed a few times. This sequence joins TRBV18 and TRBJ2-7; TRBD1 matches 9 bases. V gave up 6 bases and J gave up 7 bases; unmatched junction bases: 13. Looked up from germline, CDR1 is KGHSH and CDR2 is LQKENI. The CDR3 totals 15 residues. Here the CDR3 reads CASSPNPGQGEEQYF. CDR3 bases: TGTGCCAGCTCCCCGAATCCGGGACAGGGTGAAGAGCAGTACTTC. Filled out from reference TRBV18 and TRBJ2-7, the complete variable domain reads NAGVMQNPRHLVRRRGQEARLRCSPMKGHSHVYWYRQLPEEGLKFMVYLQKENIIDESGMPKERFSAEFPKEGPSILRIQQVVRGDSAAYFCASSPNPGQGEEQYFGPGTRLTVT.

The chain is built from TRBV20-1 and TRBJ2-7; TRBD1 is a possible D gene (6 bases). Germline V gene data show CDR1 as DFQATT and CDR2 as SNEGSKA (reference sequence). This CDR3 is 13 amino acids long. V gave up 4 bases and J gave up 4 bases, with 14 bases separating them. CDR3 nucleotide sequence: TGCAGTGCTACGGGTCGGCAGGGGTACGAGCAGTACTTC. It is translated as CSATGRQGYEQYF.

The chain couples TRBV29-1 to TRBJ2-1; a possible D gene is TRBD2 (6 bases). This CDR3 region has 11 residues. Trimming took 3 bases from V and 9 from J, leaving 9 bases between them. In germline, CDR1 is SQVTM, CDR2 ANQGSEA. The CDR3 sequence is CSVDPAGEQFF. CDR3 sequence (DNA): TGCAGCGTTGATCCAGCGGGTGAGCAGTTCTTC.

The CDR3 here is CASSESWDRGPNEQFF. CDR3 DNA: TGTGCCAGCAGTGAATCGTGGGACAGGGGTCCCAATGAGCAGTTCTTC. V usage is TRBV6-1 and J usage is TRBJ2-1; 10 positions agree with TRBD1. This CDR3 has 16 amino acids. CDR1 MNHNS and CDR2 SASEGT come from the germline V gene. J gave up 6 bases and V 2 bases, and 7 bases lay outside the gene matches.

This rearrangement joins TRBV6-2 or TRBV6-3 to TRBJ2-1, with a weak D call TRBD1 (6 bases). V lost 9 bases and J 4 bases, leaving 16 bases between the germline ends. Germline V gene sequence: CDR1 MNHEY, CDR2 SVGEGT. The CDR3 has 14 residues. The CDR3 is CASQTGSFYNEQFF. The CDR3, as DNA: TGTGCCAGTCAAACAGGGAGTTTTTACAATGAGCAGTTCTTC.

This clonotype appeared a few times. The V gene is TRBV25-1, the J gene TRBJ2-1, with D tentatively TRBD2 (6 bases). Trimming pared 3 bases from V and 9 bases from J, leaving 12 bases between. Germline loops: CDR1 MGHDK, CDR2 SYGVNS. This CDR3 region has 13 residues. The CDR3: CASSDLTAGEQFF. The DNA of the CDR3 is TGTGCCAGCAGTGACCTCACAGCGGGTGAGCAGTTCTTC.

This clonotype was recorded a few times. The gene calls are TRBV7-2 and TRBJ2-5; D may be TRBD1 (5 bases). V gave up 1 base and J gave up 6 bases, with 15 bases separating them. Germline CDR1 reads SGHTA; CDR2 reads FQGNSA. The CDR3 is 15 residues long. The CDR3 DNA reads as TGTGCCAGCAGCTTAGAACTGCAGGGTGGGAAGACCCAGTACTTC. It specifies CASSLELQGGKTQYF.

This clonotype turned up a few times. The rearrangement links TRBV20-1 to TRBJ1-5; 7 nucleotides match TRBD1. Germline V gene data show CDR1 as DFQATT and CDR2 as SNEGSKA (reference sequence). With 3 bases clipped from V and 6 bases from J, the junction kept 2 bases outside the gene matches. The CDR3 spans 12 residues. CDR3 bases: TGCAGTGCTAGTAAGGGGGCTCAGCCCCAGCATTTT. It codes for CSASKGAQPQHF.

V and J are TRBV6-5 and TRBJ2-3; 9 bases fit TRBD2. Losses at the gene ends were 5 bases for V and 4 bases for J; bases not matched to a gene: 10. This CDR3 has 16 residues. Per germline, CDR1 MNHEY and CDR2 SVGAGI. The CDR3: CASSLAPAGGADTQYF. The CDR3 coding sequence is TGTGCCAGCAGTCTTGCCCCGGCGGGAGGGGCAGATACGCAGTATTTT.

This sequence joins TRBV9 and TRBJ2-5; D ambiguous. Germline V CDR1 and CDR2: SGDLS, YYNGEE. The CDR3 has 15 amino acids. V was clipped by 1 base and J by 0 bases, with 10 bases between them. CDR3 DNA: TGTGCCAGCAGCGTACACCCCGGAGACCAAGAGACCCAGTACTTC. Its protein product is CASSVHPGDQETQYF.

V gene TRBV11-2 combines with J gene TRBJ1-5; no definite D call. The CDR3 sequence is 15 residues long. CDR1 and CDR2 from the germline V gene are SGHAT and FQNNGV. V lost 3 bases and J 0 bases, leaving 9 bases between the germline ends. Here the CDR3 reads CASSLVGSSNQPQHF. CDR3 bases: TGTGCCAGCAGCTTGGTGGGCAGTAGCAATCAGCCCCAGCATTTT.

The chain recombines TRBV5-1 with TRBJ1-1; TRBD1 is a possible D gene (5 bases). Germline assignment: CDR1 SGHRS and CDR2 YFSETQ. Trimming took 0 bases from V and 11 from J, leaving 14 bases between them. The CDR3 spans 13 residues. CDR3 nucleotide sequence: TGCGCCAGCAGCTTGGGGGTCACCAGGGAGGCTTTCTTT. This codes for CASSLGVTREAFF.

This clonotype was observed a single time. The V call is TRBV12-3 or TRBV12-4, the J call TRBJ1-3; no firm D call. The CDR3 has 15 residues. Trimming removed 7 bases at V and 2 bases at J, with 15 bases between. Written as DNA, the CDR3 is TGTGCCAGCACCCCGCCAGGACTTACTGGAAACACCATATATTTT. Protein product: CASTPPGLTGNTIYF.

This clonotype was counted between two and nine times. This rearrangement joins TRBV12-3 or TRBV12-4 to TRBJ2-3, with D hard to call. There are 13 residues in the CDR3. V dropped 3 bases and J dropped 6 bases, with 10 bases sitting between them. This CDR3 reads CASSLEQRDTQYF. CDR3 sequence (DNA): TGTGCCAGCAGTTTGGAGCAACGGGATACGCAGTATTTT.

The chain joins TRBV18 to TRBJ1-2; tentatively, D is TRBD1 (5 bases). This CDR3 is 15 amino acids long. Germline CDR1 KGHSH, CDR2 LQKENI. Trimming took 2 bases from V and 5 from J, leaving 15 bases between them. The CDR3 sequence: CASSPGQGPPYGYTF. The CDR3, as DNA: TGTGCCAGCTCACCAGGGCAGGGCCCCCCATATGGCTACACCTTC.

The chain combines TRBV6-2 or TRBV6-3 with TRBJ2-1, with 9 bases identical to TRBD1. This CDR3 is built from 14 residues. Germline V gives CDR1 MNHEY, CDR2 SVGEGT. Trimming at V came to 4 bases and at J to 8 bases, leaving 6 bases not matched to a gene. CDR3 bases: TGTGCCAGCAGTTTAACAGGGGGCAGCGATGAGCAGTTCTTC. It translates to CASSLTGGSDEQFF.

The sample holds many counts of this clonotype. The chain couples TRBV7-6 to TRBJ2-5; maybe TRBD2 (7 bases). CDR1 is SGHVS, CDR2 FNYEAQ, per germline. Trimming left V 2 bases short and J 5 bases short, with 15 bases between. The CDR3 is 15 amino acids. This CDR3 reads CASSLSPGGRETQYF. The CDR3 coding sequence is TGTGCCAGCAGCTTATCTCCGGGGGGCAGGGAGACCCAGTACTTC. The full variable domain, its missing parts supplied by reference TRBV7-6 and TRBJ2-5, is GAGVSQSPRYKVTKRGQDVALRCDPISGHVSLYWYRQALGQGPEFLTYFNYEAQQDKSGLPNDRFSAERPEGSISTLTIQRTEQRDSAMYRCASSLSPGGRETQYFGPGTRLLVL.

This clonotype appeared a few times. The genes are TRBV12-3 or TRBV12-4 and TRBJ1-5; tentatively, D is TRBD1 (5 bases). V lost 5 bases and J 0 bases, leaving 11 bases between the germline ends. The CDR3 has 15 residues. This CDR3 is CASSGTEDSNQPQHF. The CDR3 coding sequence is TGTGCCAGCAGTGGGACGGAGGATAGCAATCAGCCCCAGCATTTT.

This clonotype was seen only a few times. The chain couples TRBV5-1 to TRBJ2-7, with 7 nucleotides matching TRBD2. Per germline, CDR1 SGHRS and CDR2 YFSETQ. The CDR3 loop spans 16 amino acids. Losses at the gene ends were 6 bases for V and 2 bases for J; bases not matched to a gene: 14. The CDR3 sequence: CASTPDKRDGTYEQYV. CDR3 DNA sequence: TGCGCCAGCACCCCTGATAAGCGGGACGGGACCTACGAGCAGTACGTC.

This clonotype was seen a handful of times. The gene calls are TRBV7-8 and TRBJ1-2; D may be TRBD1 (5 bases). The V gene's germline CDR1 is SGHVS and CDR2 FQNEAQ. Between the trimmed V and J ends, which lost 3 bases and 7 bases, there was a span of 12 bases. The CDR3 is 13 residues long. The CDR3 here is CASSLGGAIGYTF. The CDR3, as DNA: TGTGCCAGCAGCTTGGGCGGGGCTATTGGCTACACCTTC. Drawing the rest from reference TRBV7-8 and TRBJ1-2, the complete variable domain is GAGVSQSPRYKVAKRGQDVALRCDPISGHVSLFWYQQALGQGPEFLTYFQNEAQLDKSGLPSDRFFAERPEGSVSTLKIQRTQQEDSAVYLCASSLGGAIGYTFGSGTRLTVV.

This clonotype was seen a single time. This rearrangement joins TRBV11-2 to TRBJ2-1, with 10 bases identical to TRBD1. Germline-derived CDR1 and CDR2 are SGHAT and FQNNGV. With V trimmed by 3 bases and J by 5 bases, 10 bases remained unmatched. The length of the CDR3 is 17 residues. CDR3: CASSFNFGQGVNNEQFF. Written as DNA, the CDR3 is TGTGCCAGCAGCTTCAACTTCGGACAGGGGGTAAACAATGAGCAGTTCTTC.

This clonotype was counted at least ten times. CDR3 residues: CASSVGRSGELFF. The CDR3 DNA follows: TGTGCCAGCAGCGTAGGTCGTTCCGGGGAGCTGTTTTTT. The gene calls are TRBV7-2 and TRBJ2-2; D is undetermined. The germline V gene has CDR1 SGHTA and CDR2 FQGNSA. V gave up 5 bases and J gave up 6 bases, with 10 bases separating them. The CDR3 is made up of 13 amino acids.

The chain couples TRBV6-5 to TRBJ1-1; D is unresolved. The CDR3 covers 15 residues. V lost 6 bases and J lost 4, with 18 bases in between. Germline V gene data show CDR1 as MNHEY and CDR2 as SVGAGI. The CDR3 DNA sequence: TGTGCCAGCAGAGGGTCAGTAGGGCCGACCACTGAAGCTTTCTTT. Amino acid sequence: CASRGSVGPTTEAFF.